This TCR beta chain was retrieved from a study of blood T cells in healthy people across ages. Study-wide context: Template-switching capture recovered about one barcoded beta molecule per two T cells.

This clonotype was seen a handful of times. In each sample, at least 6 million PBMCs were isolated. PCR was performed a second time for roughly 7 to 11 cycles using a sample-barcoded 5' primer and a J-beta primer mix. TCRdb called the 5' RACE reads again in MiXCR, with one record for every CDR3 protein. The data contain about 1 million distinct CDR3 sequences, 20% to 25% of them seen just once; the ten biggest clones take up around 0.75%. Germline trimming cut 6 bases from V and 6 bases from J; bases unmatched to any gene: 5. The CDR3 is made up of 14 amino acids. Germline V gives CDR1 MNHEY, CDR2 SVGAGI. The data also belong to a second study, concerning T cells of mothers and their children. According to that study: Input to cDNA synthesis comprised all extracted RNA, at a ratio of around 1.6 ug per 15 ul. Every mother produced more than 10 million TCR beta CDR3 reads, whereas every child provided approximately 3 million.

The chain links TRBV6-5 to TRBJ1-6; 7 bases fit TRBD1. Sequencing was done on a sample of blood. This clonotype was obtained from a girl aged 2 to 9 in good health. The CDR3 reads CASSKQGSNSPLHF. CDR3 DNA sequence: TGTGCCAGCAGCAAACAGGGGAGTAATTCACCCCTCCACTTT.